This is a list of T cell receptor beta chains from one sample in a study of tumor-infiltrating lymphocytes in localized non-small cell lung cancer. Here immunoSEQ multiplex PCR was the method, and the copy in TCRdb shows in-frame clones only, minus some. The sample yields around 16,000 clones, roughly 70% seen once. The sequenced sample consisted of lung tumor tissue. The receptors derive from a human donor with non-small cell lung cancer. Both conserved end residues are part of each CDR3. D genes are given only for firm matches. Expanded clones get a size class; other rows say once, few or many, or leave the size out.

j_call: TRBJ2-5; clone_size: .; v_call: TRBV6-1; d_call: TRBD2; cdr3_aa: CASSDPVTSGQETQYF; cdr3_nt: TGTGCCAGCAGTGACCCGGTGACTAGCGGACAAGAGACCCAGTACTTC
j_call: TRBJ2-3; clone_size: few; v_call: TRBV7-9; d_call: .; cdr3_aa: CAGRQGTDTQYF; cdr3_nt: TGTGCCGGTAGACAGGGCACAGATACGCAGTATTTT
j_call: TRBJ2-5; clone_size: .; v_call: TRBV19; d_call: TRBD1; cdr3_aa: CATTSPGGIQETQYF; cdr3_nt: TGTGCCACTACGTCCCCAGGGGGAATCCAAGAGACCCAGTACTTC
j_call: TRBJ1-2; clone_size: .; v_call: TRBV11-2; d_call: .; cdr3_aa: CASSLELGLGYTF; cdr3_nt: TGTGCCAGCAGCTTAGAACTGGGTCTTGGCTACACCTTC
j_call: TRBJ1-1; clone_size: .; v_call: TRBV6-5; d_call: .; cdr3_aa: CASSYSGDGTEAFF; cdr3_nt: TGTGCCAGCAGTTACTCTGGGGACGGCACTGAAGCTTTCTTT
j_call: TRBJ2-4; clone_size: .; v_call: TRBV5-4; d_call: .; cdr3_aa: CASSAGRLLAKNIQYF; cdr3_nt: TGTGCCAGCAGTGCCGGACGCCTCCTAGCCAAAAACATTCAGTACTTC
j_call: TRBJ1-2; clone_size: .; v_call: TRBV16; d_call: .; cdr3_aa: CASSRGLAGEGYTF; cdr3_nt: TGTGCCAGCAGCCGGGGCCTTGCTGGCGAGGGCTACACCTTC
j_call: TRBJ1-1; clone_size: .; v_call: TRBV28; d_call: TRBD1; cdr3_aa: CASSSTFGTANTEAFF; cdr3_nt: TGTGCCAGCAGTTCCACGTTCGGGACAGCGAACACTGAAGCTTTCTTT
j_call: TRBJ2-7; clone_size: .; v_call: TRBV19; d_call: .; cdr3_aa: CASSISGPSSSEQYF; cdr3_nt: TGTGCCAGTAGTATTTCAGGTCCTAGTAGTAGCGAGCAGTACTTC
j_call: TRBJ1-2; clone_size: .; v_call: TRBV2; d_call: .; cdr3_aa: CASGHSYGYTF; cdr3_nt: TGTGCCAGCGGACATAGCTATGGCTACACCTTC
j_call: TRBJ1-6; clone_size: .; v_call: TRBV19; d_call: TRBD1; cdr3_aa: CASSISYRGRSPLHF; cdr3_nt: TGTGCCAGTAGTATCTCATACAGGGGGCGTTCACCCCTCCACTTT
j_call: TRBJ2-5; clone_size: few; v_call: TRBV19; d_call: .; cdr3_aa: CASSMRGGPETQYF; cdr3_nt: TGTGCCAGTAGTATGAGAGGTGGGCCGGAGACCCAGTACTTC
j_call: TRBJ2-3; clone_size: .; v_call: TRBV9; d_call: .; cdr3_aa: CASSVGASTDTQYF; cdr3_nt: TGTGCCAGCAGCGTAGGGGCTAGCACAGATACGCAGTATTTT
j_call: TRBJ2-5; clone_size: once; v_call: TRBV9; d_call: TRBD1; cdr3_aa: CASSEQGASIETQYF; cdr3_nt: TGTGCCAGCAGCGAACAGGGGGCCTCTATTGAGACCCAGTACTTC
j_call: TRBJ2-2; clone_size: few; v_call: TRBV2; d_call: .; cdr3_aa: CASSGSVANTGELFF; cdr3_nt: TGTGCCAGCAGTGGTAGCGTCGCGAACACCGGGGAGCTGTTTTTT
j_call: TRBJ1-2; clone_size: .; v_call: TRBV18; d_call: TRBD1; cdr3_aa: CASSRGQGGYGYTF; cdr3_nt: TGTGCCAGCTCCCGGGGACAGGGGGGCTATGGCTACACCTTC
j_call: TRBJ1-3; clone_size: .; v_call: TRBV4-1; d_call: .; cdr3_aa: CASSQWGTLSGLAGNTIYF; cdr3_nt: TGCGCCAGCAGCCAATGGGGGACCCTGAGCGGCTTGGCGGGAAACACCATATATTTT
j_call: TRBJ2-1; clone_size: .; v_call: TRBV28; d_call: .; cdr3_aa: CASSAPGLYNEQFF; cdr3_nt: TGTGCCAGCAGTGCCCCGGGACTCTACAATGAGCAGTTCTTC
j_call: TRBJ2-7; clone_size: .; v_call: TRBV30; d_call: .; cdr3_aa: CAWSVDYEQYF; cdr3_nt: TGTGCCTGGAGTGTTGACTACGAGCAGTACTTC
j_call: TRBJ1-3; clone_size: .; v_call: TRBV25-1; d_call: .; cdr3_aa: CASSPPGGLGNTIYF; cdr3_nt: TGTGCCAGCAGCCCACCCGGGGGGCTAGGAAACACCATATATTTT
j_call: TRBJ1-2; clone_size: .; v_call: TRBV7-8; d_call: .; cdr3_aa: CASFRTRTANYGYTF; cdr3_nt: TGTGCCAGCTTCCGGACCCGGACAGCCAACTATGGCTACACCTTC
j_call: TRBJ1-4; clone_size: .; v_call: TRBV5-6; d_call: .; cdr3_aa: CATSTGRNEKLFF; cdr3_nt: TGTGCCACCTCGACAGGTCGTAATGAAAAACTGTTTTTT
j_call: TRBJ2-3; clone_size: .; v_call: TRBV14; d_call: .; cdr3_aa: CASSQATFDTQYF; cdr3_nt: TGTGCCAGCAGCCAAGCGACGTTTGATACGCAGTATTTT
j_call: TRBJ2-1; clone_size: .; v_call: TRBV28; d_call: .; cdr3_aa: CASSFYDPRGEQFF; cdr3_nt: TGTGCCAGCAGTTTCTACGACCCCCGGGGTGAGCAGTTCTTC
j_call: TRBJ2-3; clone_size: .; v_call: TRBV28; d_call: .; cdr3_aa: CASSRGSSTGTDTQYF; cdr3_nt: TGTGCCAGCAGTCGCGGCTCCTCCACTGGGACAGATACGCAGTATTTT
j_call: TRBJ1-3; clone_size: .; v_call: TRBV10-1; d_call: .; cdr3_aa: CASTGTNSGNTIYF; cdr3_nt: TGCGCCAGCACTGGGACGAACTCTGGAAACACCATATATTTT
j_call: TRBJ1-6; clone_size: .; v_call: TRBV30; d_call: .; cdr3_aa: CAGHRDSYNSPLHF; cdr3_nt: TGTGCCGGCCACAGGGACTCCTATAATTCACCCCTCCACTTT
j_call: TRBJ1-2; clone_size: .; v_call: TRBV6-1; d_call: .; cdr3_aa: CASSGTGTDESYGYTF; cdr3_nt: TGTGCCAGCAGTGGGACCGGGACCGACGAGTCCTATGGCTACACCTTC
j_call: TRBJ1-1; clone_size: .; v_call: TRBV5-4; d_call: TRBD1; cdr3_aa: CASSLTGGPNTEAFF; cdr3_nt: TGTGCCAGCAGCCTCACAGGGGGCCCGAACACTGAAGCTTTCTTT